Included here is one TCR beta chain sequence, with context. Antigen: not known. CD4+ cells were split into CD45RA+ naive and CD45RA-negative memory subsets. This sample is part of a study of shared clonotypes between healthy human individuals. Study summary: A donor's plate count was three for CD4 naive and three for CD4 memory; CD8 naive had two and CD8 memory one. Study findings and constraints: Between a handful of donors, naive CD4 clonotypes were shared at a level of approximately 5%.

Germline V gene data show CDR1 as SGDLS and CDR2 as YYNGEE. The CDR3 extends over 13 amino acids. V lost 0 bases and J lost 7, with 8 bases in between. In replicate PCRs of sorted subsets, roughly 200 ng DNA, approximately 30,000 T cell genomes, was used. Clones were read by immunoSEQ multiplex PCR, and TCRdb kept only the in-frame ones, dropping some. The table records 2 million to 2.5 million clones, over 90% of them present only once. The J gene is TRBJ1-5, the V gene TRBV9, with D maybe TRBD1 (5 bases). Sample: naive CD4+ T cells from PBMCs. The subset: CD45RA+ positively selected. The TCR originated in a man between 18 and 35 years old in good health. Some clones in this sample may be carry-over from other donors' samples. The CDR3 loop reads CASSVGGKQPQHF. CDR3 in DNA: TGTGCCAGCAGCGTAGGGGGGAAGCAGCCCCAGCATTTT.